The next 7 T cell receptor beta chains were all read from a single sample in a study of T cells in Graves' hyperthyroidism and ophthalmopathy. Researchers amplified the TCR beta CDR3 regions from RNA transcripts. The HTBI primer set served for first-round RT-PCR of the TCR CDR3. TCRdb itself ran the multiplex PCR reads through MiXCR, one entry per CDR3 protein. This sample has about 200,000 distinct CDR3 sequences, with 17% found just once. The source material was blood. These receptor sequences come from a man aged 45-60 years with Graves' hyperthyroidism.

The chain recombines TRBV5-1 with TRBJ1-1, with D possibly being TRBD1 (6 bases). This CDR3 is built from 16 residues. Trimming took off 0 bases at V and 0 bases at J, with 12 bases between the two ends. Germline assignment: CDR1 SGHRS and CDR2 YFSETQ. CDR3 sequence (DNA): TGCGCCAGCAGCTTGGGCAGGGGAGGGATGAACACTGAAGCTTTCTTT. Translated, it gives CASSLGRGGMNTEAFF.

This clonotype was seen many times. The chain joins TRBV2 to TRBJ2-5, with D tentatively TRBD2 (5 bases). CDR3 length: 13 residues. Trimming removed 7 bases at V and 5 bases at J, with 14 bases between. CDR1 and CDR2 from the germline V gene are SNHLY and FYNNEI. The CDR3 DNA reads as TGTGCCAGCACCATCGTGAAGCGGGAGACCCAGTACTTC. Amino acid sequence: CASTIVKRETQYF.

The gene calls are TRBV5-5 and TRBJ1-5; D gene ambiguous. V was shortened by 4 bases and J by 9 bases, with 11 bases between the two germline ends. The CDR3 covers 12 residues. Germline assignment: CDR1 SGHKS and CDR2 YYEKEE (reference sequence). CDR3 region: CASSLENGPQHF. In DNA form, the CDR3 reads TGTGCCAGCAGCCTGGAAAACGGGCCCCAGCATTTT.

This clonotype was detected only a few times. V is TRBV27 and J is TRBJ1-5, with D perhaps matching TRBD1 (6 bases). V was shortened by 1 base and J by 5 bases, with 15 bases between the two germline ends. CDR1 is MNHEY and CDR2 is SMNVEV in the germline V gene (reference sequence). The CDR3 consists of 16 residues. CDR3 coding DNA: TGTGCCAGCAGTTTATTGGGCAGGGGCGATCATCAGCCCCAGCATTTT. Translated, it gives CASSLLGRGDHQPQHF.

This clonotype was detected many times. The CDR3 bases are TGTGCCTGGAGTGTAGGGGCAGGGAAGGACGAGCAGTACTTC. Its translation: CAWSVGAGKDEQYF. The chain employs TRBV30 and TRBJ2-7, with D maybe TRBD1 (5 bases). The CDR3 totals 14 residues. With 0 bases removed from V and 5 bases from J, the gap between germline ends came to 14 bases. Germline CDR1 is GTSNPN and CDR2 is SVGIG (reference sequence).

This clonotype has only a few counts. The conserved phenylalanine or tryptophan normally closing the CDR3 is absent here, so this likely arose from a read error. The rearrangement uses TRBV20-1 and TRBJ1-5; possibly TRBD1 for D (5 bases). The V gene lost 4 bases and the J gene lost 1 base, with 11 bases spanning the gap. CDR1 is DFQATT, CDR2 SNEGSKA, per germline (reference sequence). This CDR3 has 14 residues. The CDR3 bases are TGCAGTGCTAAACGGGACTTAAGCAATCAGCCCCAGCATCTT. Translated: CSAKRDLSNQPQHL.

This clonotype came up many times. V gene TRBV28 combines with J gene TRBJ1-1, with no clear D. The CDR3 runs to 16 residues. Trimming removed 4 bases at V and 4 bases at J, with 19 bases between. Germline assignment: CDR1 MDHEN and CDR2 SYDVKM. The CDR3: CASSSLPSGGGTEAFF. CDR3 bases: TGTGCCAGCAGTTCACTACCCTCAGGAGGCGGCACTGAAGCTTTCTTT.